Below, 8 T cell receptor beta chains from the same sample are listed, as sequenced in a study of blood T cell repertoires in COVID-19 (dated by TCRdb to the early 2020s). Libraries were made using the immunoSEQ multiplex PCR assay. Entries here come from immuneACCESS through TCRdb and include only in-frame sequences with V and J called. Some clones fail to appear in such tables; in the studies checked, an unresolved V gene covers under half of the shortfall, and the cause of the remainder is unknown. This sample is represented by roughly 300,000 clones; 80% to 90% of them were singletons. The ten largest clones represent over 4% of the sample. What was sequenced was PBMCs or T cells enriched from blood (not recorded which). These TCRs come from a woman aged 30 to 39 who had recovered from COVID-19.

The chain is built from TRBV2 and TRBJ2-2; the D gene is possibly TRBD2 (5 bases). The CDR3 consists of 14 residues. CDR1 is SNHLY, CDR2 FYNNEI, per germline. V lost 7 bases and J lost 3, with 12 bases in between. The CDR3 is CASTRRGDTGELFF. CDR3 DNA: TGTGCCAGCACGCGACGGGGAGACACCGGGGAGCTGTTTTTT.

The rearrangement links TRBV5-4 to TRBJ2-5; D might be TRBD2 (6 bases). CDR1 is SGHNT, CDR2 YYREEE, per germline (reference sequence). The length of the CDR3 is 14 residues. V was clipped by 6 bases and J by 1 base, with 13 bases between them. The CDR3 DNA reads TGTGCCAGCACCTGGGGGGTTGGCCAAGAGACCCAGTACTTC. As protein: CASTWGVGQETQYF.

Here the CDR3 DNA reads TGTGCCAGCAGCTTAGACAGGGATGAAGCTTTCTTT. It is translated as CASSLDRDEAFF. This chain connects TRBV11-1 to TRBJ1-1, with a possible D match to TRBD1 (6 bases). Trimming stripped 1 base from V and 7 bases from J, with 7 bases between. CDR3 length: 12 residues. Germline CDR1 reads SGHAT; CDR2 reads FQDESV (reference sequence).

DNA for the CDR3: TGTGCCAGCAGCGTTGGGGGGGCCTTTCTCTATGGCTACACCTTC. It translates to CASSVGGAFLYGYTF. This chain uses TRBV5-8 with TRBJ1-2; the D gene is possibly TRBD1 (6 bases). Germline V gene data show CDR1 as SGHTS and CDR2 as YDEGEE. The V end lost 4 bases, the J end lost 4 bases, and 17 bases lay between the germline ends. The CDR3 loop spans 15 amino acids. Filled out from reference TRBV5-8 and TRBJ1-2, the complete variable domain reads EAGVTQSPTHLIKTRGQQATLRCSPISGHTSVYWYQQALGLGLQFLLWYDEGEERNRGNFPPRFSGRQFPNYSSELNVNALELEDSALYLCASSVGGAFLYGYTFGSGTRLTVV.

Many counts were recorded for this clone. The CDR3 protein is CASKQSDRAGELFF. The CDR3 DNA sequence: TGTGCCAGCAAGCAGTCGGACAGGGCCGGGGAGCTGTTTTTT. The chain carries TRBV2 and TRBJ2-2; 8 bases line up with TRBD1. The germline V gene has CDR1 SNHLY and CDR2 FYNNEI. The trim removed 7 bases at V and 6 bases at J, leaving 7 bases unmatched. The CDR3 covers 14 residues.

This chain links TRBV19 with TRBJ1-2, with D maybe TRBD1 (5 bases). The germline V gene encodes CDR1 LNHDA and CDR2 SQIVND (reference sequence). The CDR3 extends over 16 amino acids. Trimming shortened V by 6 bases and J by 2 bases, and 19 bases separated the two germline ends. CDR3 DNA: TGTGCCAGTAGAAACCAGGGAGGCGCGGCAAACTATGGCTACACCTTC. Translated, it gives CASRNQGGAANYGYTF.

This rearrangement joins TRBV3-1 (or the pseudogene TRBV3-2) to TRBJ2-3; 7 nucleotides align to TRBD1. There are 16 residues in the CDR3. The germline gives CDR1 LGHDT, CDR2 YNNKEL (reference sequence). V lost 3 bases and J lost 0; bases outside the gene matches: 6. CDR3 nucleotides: TGTGCCAGCAGCCAGGGGACAGCGGTTAGCACAGATACGCAGTATTTT. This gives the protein CASSQGTAVSTDTQYF.

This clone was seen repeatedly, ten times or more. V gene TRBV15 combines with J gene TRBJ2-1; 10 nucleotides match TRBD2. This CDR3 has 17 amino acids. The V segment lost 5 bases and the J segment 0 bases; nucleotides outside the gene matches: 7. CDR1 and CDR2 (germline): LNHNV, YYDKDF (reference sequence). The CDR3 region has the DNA TGTGCCACCAGCTCCTCGACTAGCGGGTTCTCCTACAATGAGCAGTTCTTC. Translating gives CATSSSTSGFSYNEQFF.